Listed below are T cell receptor beta chains from one sample, sequenced in a study of blood T cell repertoires in COVID-19. Measured with immunoSEQ multiplex PCR; TCRdb has only the in-frame clones, and not every one. Of about 310,000 clones in the sample, about 89% are singletons; the top ten hold approximately 7.8%. Material for sequencing was peripheral blood. The source is a woman in her fifties or sixties who had recovered from COVID-19. CDR3s include the opening cysteine and the closing phenylalanine or tryptophan. Each record gives: V gene, clone size, J gene, D gene, CDR3 DNA, CDR3 protein. The D gene is left open where the match is weak. Clone size is given for some rows only: seen once, a few or many times, or a class if the clone is expanded.

V: TRBV15
size: -
J: TRBJ2-5
D: TRBD2
DNA: TGTGCCACCAGCAGAGGGGGACTAGCGGGAGGGATGGAGACCCAGTACTTC
CDR3: CATSRGGLAGGMETQYF

V: TRBV4-2
size: -
J: TRBJ1-5
D: TRBD1
DNA: TGTGCCAGCAGCCACCGACAGGGGGTCAATCAGCCCCAGCATTTT
CDR3: CASSHRQGVNQPQHF

V: TRBV19
size: -
J: TRBJ1-1
D: -
DNA: TGTGCCAGTAGTATTCCAGGGTGGCGAACTGAAGCTTTCTTT
CDR3: CASSIPGWRTEAFF

V: TRBV7-7
size: -
J: TRBJ1-2
D: TRBD1
DNA: TGTGCCAGCAGCTTAGTTCGTGGGACAGGGCCCCACTATGGCTACACCTTC
CDR3: CASSLVRGTGPHYGYTF

V: TRBV7-2
size: -
J: TRBJ2-3
D: TRBD1
DNA: TGTGCCAGCAGCTTAGGGACAGGGCCTAGCACAGATACGCAGTATTTT
CDR3: CASSLGTGPSTDTQYF

V: TRBV19
size: -
J: TRBJ1-5
D: -
DNA: TGTGCCAGTAGTGTAGGACTCCCTTCTGCCTACAATCAGCCCCAGCATTTT
CDR3: CASSVGLPSAYNQPQHF

V: TRBV19
size: -
J: TRBJ1-6
D: TRBD1
DNA: TGTGCCAGTAAGATTCGACAGGGGAATTCACCCCTCCACTTT
CDR3: CASKIRQGNSPLHF

V: TRBV9
size: once
J: TRBJ2-1
D: TRBD2
DNA: TGTGCCAGCAGCGTAGGTCCTAGCGGGAGTTTATACAATGAGCAGTTCTTC
CDR3: CASSVGPSGSLYNEQFF

V: TRBV7-9
size: -
J: TRBJ1-4
D: TRBD1
DNA: TGTGCCAGCAGCAATCGGGACAGTGAAAAACTGTTTTTT
CDR3: CASSNRDSEKLFF

V: TRBV7-9
size: once
J: TRBJ1-1
D: -
DNA: TGTGCCAGCAGCTTATTATATGGCATGAACACTGAAGCTTTCTTT
CDR3: CASSLLYGMNTEAFF

V: TRBV6-5
size: -
J: TRBJ1-2
D: -
DNA: TGTGCCAGCAGGGAGGCAGCCGGCTATGGCTACACCTTC
CDR3: CASREAAGYGYTF

V: TRBV7-3
size: -
J: TRBJ2-1
D: -
DNA: TGTGCCAGCAGCTTTGACAGGAGCTCCTACAATGAGCAGTTCTTC
CDR3: CASSFDRSSYNEQFF

V: TRBV5-8
size: -
J: TRBJ2-1
D: TRBD1
DNA: TGTGCCAGCAGCCCTCAGCGAGGGACAGCCTCCTACAATGAGCAGTTCTTC
CDR3: CASSPQRGTASYNEQFF

V: TRBV5-1
size: -
J: TRBJ2-3
D: TRBD2
DNA: TGCGCCAGCAGCTTGGGGTTTAGCGGGGGGCTGAGTAACACAGATACGCAGTATTTT
CDR3: CASSLGFSGGLSNTDTQYF

V: TRBV27
size: -
J: TRBJ1-1
D: -
DNA: TGTGCCAGCATCCCCTTCGGTAAATCGAACACTGAAGCTTTCTTT
CDR3: CASIPFGKSNTEAFF

V: TRBV10-3
size: -
J: TRBJ2-3
D: TRBD2
DNA: TGTGCCATCAGTGAGCCCGCTCGCGGGGGGGAATCGGATACGCAGTATTTT
CDR3: CAISEPARGGESDTQYF

V: TRBV6-5
size: -
J: TRBJ1-2
D: -
DNA: TGTGCCAGCAGCCTCACGGGGGACTATGGCTACACCTTC
CDR3: CASSLTGDYGYTF

V: TRBV28
size: -
J: TRBJ1-2
D: -
DNA: TGTGCCAGCAGCCGCGGGGGTAACACGGGGGGCTACACCTTC
CDR3: CASSRGGNTGGYTF

V: TRBV7-2
size: -
J: TRBJ2-1
D: TRBD2
DNA: TGTGCCAGCAGCTTAGCGTTGACTAGCGGGGGGAACGAGCAGTTCTTC
CDR3: CASSLALTSGGNEQFF

V: TRBV6-5
size: -
J: TRBJ2-7
D: -
DNA: TGTGCCAGCAGTTACTTAGCCAGAGACTACGAGCAGTACTTC
CDR3: CASSYLARDYEQYF